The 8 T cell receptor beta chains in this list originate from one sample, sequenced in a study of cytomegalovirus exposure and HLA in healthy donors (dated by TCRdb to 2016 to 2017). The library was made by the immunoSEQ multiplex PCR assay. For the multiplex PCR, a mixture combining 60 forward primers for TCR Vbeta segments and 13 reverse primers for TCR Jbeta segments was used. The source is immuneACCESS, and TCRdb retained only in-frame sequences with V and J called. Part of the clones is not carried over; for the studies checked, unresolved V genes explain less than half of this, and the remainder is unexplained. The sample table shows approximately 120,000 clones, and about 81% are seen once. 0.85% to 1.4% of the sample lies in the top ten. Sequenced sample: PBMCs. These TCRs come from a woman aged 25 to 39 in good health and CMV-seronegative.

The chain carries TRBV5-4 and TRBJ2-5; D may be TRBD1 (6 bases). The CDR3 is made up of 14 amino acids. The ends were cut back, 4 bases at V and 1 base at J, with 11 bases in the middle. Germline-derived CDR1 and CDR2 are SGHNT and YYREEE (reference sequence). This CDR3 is CASSQGTPQETQYF. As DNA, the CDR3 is TGTGCCAGCAGCCAAGGGACACCCCAAGAGACCCAGTACTTC. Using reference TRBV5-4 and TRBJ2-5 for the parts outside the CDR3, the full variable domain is ETGVTQSPTHLIKTRGQQVTLRCSSQSGHNTVSWYQQALGQGPQFIFQYYREEENGRGNFPPRFSGLQFPNYSSELNVNALELDDSALYLCASSQGTPQETQYFGPGTRLLVL.

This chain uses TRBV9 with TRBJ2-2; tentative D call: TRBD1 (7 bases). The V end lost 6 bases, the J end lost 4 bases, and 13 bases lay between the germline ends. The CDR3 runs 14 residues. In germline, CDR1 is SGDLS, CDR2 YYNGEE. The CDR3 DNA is TGTGCCAGCAACCCCCAGGGGGGCACCGGGGAGCTGTTTTTT. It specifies CASNPQGGTGELFF. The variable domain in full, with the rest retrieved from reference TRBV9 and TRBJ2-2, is DSGVTQTPKHLITATGQRVTLRCSPRSGDLSVYWYQQSLDQGLQFLIQYYNGEERAKGNILERFSAQQFPDLHSELNLSSLELGDSALYFCASNPQGGTGELFFGEGSRLTVL.

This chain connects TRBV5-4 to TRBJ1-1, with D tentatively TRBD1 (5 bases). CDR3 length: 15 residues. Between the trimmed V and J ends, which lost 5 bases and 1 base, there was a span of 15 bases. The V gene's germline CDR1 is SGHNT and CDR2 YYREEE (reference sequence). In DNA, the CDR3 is TGTGCCAGCAGACCGGGACTCCCGACGAACACTGAAGCTTTCTTT. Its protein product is CASRPGLPTNTEAFF.

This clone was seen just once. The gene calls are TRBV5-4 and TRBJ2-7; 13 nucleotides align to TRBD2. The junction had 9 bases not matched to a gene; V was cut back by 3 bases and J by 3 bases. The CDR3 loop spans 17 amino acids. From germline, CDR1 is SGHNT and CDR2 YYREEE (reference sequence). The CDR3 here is CASSSGKGTSGNYEQYF. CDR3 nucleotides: TGTGCCAGCAGCTCGGGGAAGGGGACTAGCGGGAACTACGAGCAGTACTTC.

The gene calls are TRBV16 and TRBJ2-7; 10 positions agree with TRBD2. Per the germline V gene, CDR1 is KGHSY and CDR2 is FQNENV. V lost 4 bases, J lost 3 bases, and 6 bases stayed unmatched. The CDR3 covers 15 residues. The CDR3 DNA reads TGTGCCAGCAGCCTCATAGCGGGGGGCCTCTACGAGCAGTACTTC. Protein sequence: CASSLIAGGLYEQYF.

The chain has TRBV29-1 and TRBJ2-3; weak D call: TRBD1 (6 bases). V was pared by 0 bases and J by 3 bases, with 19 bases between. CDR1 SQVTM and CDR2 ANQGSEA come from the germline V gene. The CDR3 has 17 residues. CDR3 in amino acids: CSVEESHRVQVTDTQYF. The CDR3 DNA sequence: TGCAGCGTTGAAGAAAGCCACAGGGTACAAGTAACAGATACGCAGTATTTT.

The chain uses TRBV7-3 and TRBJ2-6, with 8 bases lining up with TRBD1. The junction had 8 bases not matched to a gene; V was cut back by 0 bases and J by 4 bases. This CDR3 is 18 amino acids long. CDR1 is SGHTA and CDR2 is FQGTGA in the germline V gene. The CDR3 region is CASSLTPRGPRGANVLTF. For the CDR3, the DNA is TGTGCCAGCAGCTTAACTCCCAGGGGGCCGCGAGGGGCCAACGTCCTGACTTTC.

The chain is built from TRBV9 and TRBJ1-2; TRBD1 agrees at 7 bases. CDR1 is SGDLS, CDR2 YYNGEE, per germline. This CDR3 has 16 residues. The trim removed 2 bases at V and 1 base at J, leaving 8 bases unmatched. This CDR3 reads CASSVGQPRSNYGYTF. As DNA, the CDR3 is TGTGCCAGCAGCGTGGGACAGCCGAGGAGTAACTATGGCTACACCTTC.